A single sample is the source of the 8 T cell receptor beta chains below, sequenced in a study of blood T cell repertoires in COVID-19. Profiling relied on immunoSEQ multiplex PCR, and the TCRdb table lists in-frame clones only, not all of them. This table holds around 170,000 clones, approximately 90% found once. Sequencing was performed on peripheral blood. All receptors derive from a man in his late teens or twenties who had recovered from COVID-19.

This chain joins TRBV5-5 and TRBJ1-1; 9 nucleotides align to TRBD1. Looked up from germline, CDR1 is SGHKS and CDR2 is YYEKEE (reference sequence). V lost 3 bases to trimming and J lost 5 bases; unmatched junction nucleotides: 5. The CDR3 has 14 residues. CDR3 loop: CASSSDRGRTEAFF. For the CDR3, the DNA is TGTGCCAGCAGCTCAGACAGGGGGAGGACTGAAGCTTTCTTT. Supplemented by reference TRBV5-5 and TRBJ1-1, the full variable domain reads DAGVTQSPTHLIKTRGQQVTLRCSPISGHKSVSWYQQVLGQGPQFIFQYYEKEERGRGNFPDRFSARQFPNYSSELNVNALLLGDSALYLCASSSDRGRTEAFFGQGTRLTVV.

The V call is TRBV4-2, the J call TRBJ1-2, with 9 bases identical to TRBD1. This CDR3 comprises 16 residues. V was pared by 0 bases and J by 4 bases, with 6 bases of the junction left unmatched. Per the germline V gene, CDR1 is LGHNA and CDR2 is YNFKEQ. For the CDR3, the DNA is TGTGCCAGCAGCCAAGAACACAGGGGGCCTGTCTATGGCTACACCTTC. Its protein is CASSQEHRGPVYGYTF.

The table lists this clone with a count of one. The chain has TRBV18 and TRBJ2-7, with D perhaps TRBD2 (6 bases). Germline V lookup: CDR1 KGHSH, CDR2 LQKENI. The CDR3 length is 16 residues. V was trimmed by 2 bases and J by 3 bases, leaving 17 bases between them. The CDR3 here is CASSPGFVGGYYEQYF. The DNA of the CDR3 is TGTGCCAGCTCACCAGGGTTTGTGGGAGGCTACTACGAGCAGTACTTC.

The chain combines TRBV10-3 with TRBJ2-2; tentative D call: TRBD2 (6 bases). Deletions cut 10 bases from V and 5 bases from J, with 14 bases between. The CDR3 length is 13 residues. Germline-derived CDR1 and CDR2 are ENHRY and SYGVKD. The CDR3 nucleotides read TGTGCCACCGGGGACTCTTCGACCGGGGAGCTGTTTTTT. It translates to CATGDSSTGELFF.

V gene TRBV28 combines with J gene TRBJ2-7; 7 nucleotides align to TRBD1. The trim removed 10 bases at V and 4 bases at J, leaving 13 bases unmatched. CDR1 MDHEN and CDR2 SYDVKM come from the germline V gene. This CDR3 is 14 amino acids long. The CDR3 nucleotides are TGTGCCATCTCACAGGGGATAGGTCCTTACGAGCAGTACTTC. Its translation: CAISQGIGPYEQYF.

The chain couples TRBV7-2 to TRBJ2-7, with TRBD1 matching over 7 bases. The ends lost 4 bases at V and 4 bases at J; junction bases unmatched: 7. This CDR3 has 14 amino acids. CDR1 is SGHTA, CDR2 FQGNSA, per germline. The CDR3 is CASSSGTVIYEQYF. CDR3 DNA sequence: TGTGCCAGCAGCTCCGGGACAGTGATATACGAGCAGTACTTC.

The rearrangement uses TRBV28 and TRBJ1-1; the match to TRBD1 covers 11 bases. Per the germline V gene, CDR1 is MDHEN and CDR2 is SYDVKM. The trim removed 4 bases at V and 4 bases at J, leaving 17 bases unmatched. The CDR3 runs 19 residues. As DNA, the CDR3 is TGTGCCAGCAGTTGGTCTCTCCGGGACAGGGGGATACTAGGCACTGAAGCTTTCTTT. It is translated as CASSWSLRDRGILGTEAFF. Full variable domain (remainder filled in from reference TRBV28 and TRBJ1-1): DVKVTQSSRYLVKRTGEKVFLECVQDMDHENMFWYRQDPGLGLRLIYFSYDVKMKEKGDIPEGYSVSREKKERFSLILESASTNQTSMYLCASSWSLRDRGILGTEAFFGQGTRLTVV.

Here the CDR3 reads CASSWGTTYEQYF. CDR3 coding DNA: TGTGCCAGCAGTTGGGGGACAACCTACGAGCAGTACTTC. The chain uses TRBV6-5 and TRBJ2-7, with D perhaps TRBD1 (6 bases). The V end lost 4 bases, the J end lost 2 bases, and 9 bases lay between the germline ends. The CDR3 is made up of 13 amino acids. Germline-derived CDR1 and CDR2 are MNHEY and SVGAGI.